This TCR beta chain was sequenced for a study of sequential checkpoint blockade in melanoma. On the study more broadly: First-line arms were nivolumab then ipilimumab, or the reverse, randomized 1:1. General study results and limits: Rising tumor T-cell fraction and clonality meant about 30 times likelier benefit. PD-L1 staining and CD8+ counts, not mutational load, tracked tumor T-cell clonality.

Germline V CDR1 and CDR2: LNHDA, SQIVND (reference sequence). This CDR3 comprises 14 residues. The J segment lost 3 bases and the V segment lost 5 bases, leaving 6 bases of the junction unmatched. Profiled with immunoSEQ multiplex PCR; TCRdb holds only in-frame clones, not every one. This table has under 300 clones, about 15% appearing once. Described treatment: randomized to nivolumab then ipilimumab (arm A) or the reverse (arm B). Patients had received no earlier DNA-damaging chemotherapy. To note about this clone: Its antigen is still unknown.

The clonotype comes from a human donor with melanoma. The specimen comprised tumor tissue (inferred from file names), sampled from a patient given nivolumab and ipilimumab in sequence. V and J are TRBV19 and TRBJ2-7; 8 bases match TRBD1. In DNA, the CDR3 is TGTGCCAGTAGTCTCGGGACAGGAAACTACGAGCAGTACTTC. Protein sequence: CASSLGTGNYEQYF.